The 26 T cell receptor beta chains presented below share a single source sample, sequenced in a study of Ad26.COV2.S vaccination and SARS-CoV-2 variants. Using immunoSEQ multiplex PCR, the repertoire was profiled, and TCRdb retains in-frame clones only, with some absent. The sample contains a few hundred thousand clones, 75% to 95% of which appear only once. Documented treatment: roughly 19 received Ad26.COV2.S at low or high dose, single or two shots; about 5 received placebo; per-sample allocation not given. Day 63 after the first vaccine or placebo injection was the time point for sampling. The sequences come from peripheral blood, collected in a trial of Ad26.COV2.S vaccine versus placebo. The receptor source for this set is a person between 18 and 65 years old who received the Ad26.COV2.S COVID-19 vaccine or a placebo.

The chain employs TRBV5-1 and TRBJ2-2; D tentatively fits TRBD1 or TRBD2 (5 bases each). The CDR3 spans 15 residues. V was cut by 4 bases and J by 1 base, with 11 bases left in between. Germline CDR1 and CDR2: SGHRS and YFSETQ. DNA for the CDR3: TGCGCCAGCAGCACCGGGACCCTGAACACCGGGGAGCTGTTTTTT. Protein sequence: CASSTGTLNTGELFF.

The chain uses TRBV19 and TRBJ1-2; possibly TRBD1 for D (5 bases). Trimming took 9 bases from V and 8 from J, leaving 13 bases between them. Germline V gives CDR1 LNHDA, CDR2 SQIVND (reference sequence). The CDR3 consists of 11 residues. The CDR3 DNA reads TGTGCCAGCACAAAAGGGGTCGGCTACACCTTC. The encoded protein is CASTKGVGYTF. The whole variable domain, remainder taken from reference TRBV19 and TRBJ1-2, is DGGITQSPKYLFRKEGQNVTLSCEQNLNHDAMYWYRQDPGQGLRLIYYSQIVNDFQKGDIAEGYSVSREKKESFPLTVTSAQKNPTAFYLCASTKGVGYTFGSGTRLTVV.

This clone was picked up one time. This sequence joins TRBV5-6 and TRBJ2-5; TRBD2 aligns across 11 bases. Germline CDR1 is SGHDT and CDR2 is YYEEEE. The CDR3 covers 16 residues. The V and J ends lost 6 bases and 0 bases, in that order; junction bases with no gene match: 7. The CDR3 is CASKKGLAGHQETQYF. The DNA of the CDR3 is TGTGCCAGCAAGAAAGGACTAGCGGGCCACCAAGAGACCCAGTACTTC. Full variable domain (outside the CDR3, taken from reference TRBV5-6 and TRBJ2-5): DAGVTQSPTHLIKTRGQQVTLRCSPKSGHDTVSWYQQALGQGPQFIFQYYEEEERQRGNFPDRFSGHQFPNYSSELNVNALLLGDSALYLCASKKGLAGHQETQYFGPGTRLLVL.

V gene TRBV19 combines with J gene TRBJ2-5; TRBD1 aligns across 7 bases. Per the germline V gene, CDR1 is LNHDA and CDR2 is SQIVND (reference sequence). Trimming removed 1 base from V and 5 bases from J; junction bases left unmatched: 7. This CDR3 region has 15 residues. This CDR3 reads CASSIAGGIGETQYF. The DNA for the CDR3 is TGTGCCAGTAGTATAGCAGGGGGAATTGGGGAGACCCAGTACTTC.

The CDR3 nucleotides read TGTGCCAGCAGGGTGGACACTTACAATGAGCAGTTCTTC. Amino acid sequence: CASRVDTYNEQFF. The chain uses TRBV2 and TRBJ2-1, with D perhaps TRBD1 (5 bases). Per germline, CDR1 SNHLY and CDR2 FYNNEI. V dropped 6 bases and J dropped 4 bases, with 10 bases sitting between them. The CDR3 loop spans 13 amino acids.

This clone occurred once. This chain joins TRBV9 and TRBJ2-7; 7 nucleotides line up with TRBD1. The trim removed 0 bases at V and 0 bases at J, leaving 3 bases unmatched. The germline gives CDR1 SGDLS, CDR2 YYNGEE. The CDR3 contains 15 residues. CDR3 protein: CASSVGTGLSYEQYF. CDR3 coding DNA: TGTGCCAGCAGCGTAGGGACAGGCCTCTCCTACGAGCAGTACTTC.

This clone showed up just once. The rearrangement joins TRBV5-5 to TRBJ2-1, with D unresolved. Trimming removed 4 bases from V and 0 bases from J, with 11 bases in between. Germline V CDR1 and CDR2: SGHKS, YYEKEE (reference sequence). The CDR3 length is 15 residues. The CDR3 DNA reads TGTGCCAGCAGCCTTTTTGCGAGCTCCTACAATGAGCAGTTCTTC. Translation gives CASSLFASSYNEQFF.

In its sample, this clone was seen once. The genes are TRBV4-3 and TRBJ2-2; tentative D call: TRBD1 (5 bases). This CDR3 contains 15 residues. V lost 0 bases, J lost 8 bases, and 13 bases lay in between. Germline lookup yields CDR1 LGHNA and CDR2 YSLEER. The CDR3 sequence: CASSQDQGIRGELFF. The DNA for the CDR3 is TGCGCCAGCAGCCAAGACCAGGGAATAAGGGGGGAGCTGTTTTTT.

The rearrangement joins TRBV7-3 to TRBJ2-2, with 12 positions matching TRBD2. Trimming at V came to 5 bases and at J to 5 bases, leaving 12 bases not matched to a gene. This CDR3 spans 18 amino acids. Germline CDR1 SGHTA, CDR2 FQGTGA. The CDR3 region is CASSQGTSGLSRTGELFF. The CDR3 DNA reads as TGTGCCAGCAGCCAGGGGACTAGCGGGCTTTCACGGACCGGGGAGCTGTTTTTT.

The V gene is TRBV4-1, the J gene TRBJ2-3, with TRBD1 matching over 9 bases. Unmatched junction bases numbered 4, after V lost 3 bases and J lost 3 bases. The CDR3 consists of 15 residues. The germline V gene encodes CDR1 MGHRA and CDR2 YSYEKL. The CDR3 region is CASSHKTGGTDTQYF. DNA of the CDR3: TGCGCCAGCAGCCATAAGACAGGGGGTACAGATACGCAGTATTTT.

This chain links TRBV5-4 with TRBJ2-1; the D is unclear. The V and J ends lost 3 bases and 2 bases respectively, with 6 bases between them. Looked up from germline, CDR1 is SGHNT and CDR2 is YYREEE (reference sequence). CDR3 length: 13 residues. Here the CDR3 DNA reads TGTGCCAGCAGCTCAACCGCCTACAATGAGCAGTTCTTC. Translated: CASSSTAYNEQFF.

The chain couples TRBV30 to TRBJ2-1; no firm D call. This CDR3 comprises 13 residues. Germline V gene sequence: CDR1 GTSNPN, CDR2 SVGIG (reference sequence). Deletions cut 4 bases from V and 4 bases from J, with 11 bases between. CDR3 in DNA: TGTGCCTGGAATCCCGGATTGTACAATGAGCAGTTCTTC. It yields the protein CAWNPGLYNEQFF.

The J gene is TRBJ2-7, the V gene TRBV6-2 or TRBV6-3, with D perhaps matching TRBD1 (5 bases). V shed 6 bases and J shed 5 bases, with 14 bases lying between them. The CDR3 has 13 residues. Germline V CDR1 and CDR2: MNHEY, SVGEGT. In DNA, the CDR3 is TGTGCCAGCAGCGGGCAGGGCGAGGACGAGCAGTACTTC. It specifies CASSGQGEDEQYF.

V and J are TRBV7-2 and TRBJ2-3, with D unresolved. CDR1 and CDR2 from the germline V gene are SGHTA and FQGNSA. V gave up 2 bases and J gave up 2 bases, with 11 bases separating them. This CDR3 contains 15 residues. The CDR3 sequence: CASSLTTVYTDTQYF. DNA for the CDR3: TGTGCCAGCAGCTTAACAACTGTATACACAGATACGCAGTATTTT. Variable domain in full (rest from reference TRBV7-2 and TRBJ2-3): GAGVSQSPSNKVTEKGKDVELRCDPISGHTALYWYRQSLGQGLEFLIYFQGNSAPDKSGLPSDRFSAERTGGSVSTLTIQRTQQEDSAVYLCASSLTTVYTDTQYFGPGTRLTVL.

The CDR3 DNA sequence: TGTGCCATCATGGAAGCCTACGAGCAGTACTTC. Its translation is CAIMEAYEQYF. V and J are TRBV10-3 and TRBJ2-7; unclear D gene. There are 11 residues in the CDR3. The germline CDR1 and CDR2 sequences are ENHRY and SYGVKD. V was pared by 7 bases and J by 2 bases, with 6 bases between.

J is TRBJ1-3 and V is TRBV18, with D tentatively TRBD1 (5 bases). CDR1 KGHSH and CDR2 LQKENI come from the germline V gene. The CDR3 is made up of 17 amino acids. V was trimmed by 3 bases and J by 0 bases, leaving 15 bases between them. CDR3 protein: CASSPTGTANSGNTIYF. DNA for the CDR3: TGTGCCAGCTCACCCACCGGGACGGCCAACTCTGGAAACACCATATATTTT.

This chain joins TRBV6-5 and TRBJ2-1, with D uncertain. The V and J ends lost 2 bases and 4 bases respectively, with 6 bases between them. The CDR3 totals 13 residues. CDR1 is MNHEY and CDR2 is SVGAGI in the germline V gene. The CDR3, as DNA: TGTGCCAGCAGTTACCTACTTTACAATGAGCAGTTCTTC. This encodes CASSYLLYNEQFF.

V gene TRBV30 combines with J gene TRBJ1-1; TRBD1 is a possible D gene (5 bases). Trimming took off 2 bases at V and 1 base at J, with 11 bases between the two ends. The CDR3 covers 14 residues. Germline V lookup: CDR1 GTSNPN, CDR2 SVGIG (reference sequence). The CDR3 DNA sequence: TGTGCCTGGAGTACCCGACAGAAGAACACTGAAGCTTTCTTT. Its translation is CAWSTRQKNTEAFF.

The rearrangement uses TRBV21-1 and TRBJ2-5; TRBD2 is the table's D call, not checked against the DNA. TRBV21-1 is noted as a pseudogene. CDR3 length equals 17 residues. In nucleotides, the CDR3 is TGTGCCAGCAGCAAAGGTAGGACTAGCGGGGGTGGGGAGACCCAGTACTTC. Translated: CASSKGRTSGGGETQYF.

The rearrangement joins TRBV20-1 to TRBJ2-7, with D unclear. V lost 6 bases, J lost 3 bases, and 6 bases lay in between. Germline V gene data show CDR1 as DFQATT and CDR2 as SNEGSKA (reference sequence). This CDR3 has 10 amino acids. Here the CDR3 reads CSAVIYEQYF. As DNA, the CDR3 is TGCAGTGCCGTCATCTACGAGCAGTACTTC.

The V gene is TRBV18, the J gene TRBJ1-2; TRBD1 might be the D (5 bases). The V end lost 3 bases, the J end lost 7 bases, and 12 bases lay between the germline ends. Germline CDR1 is KGHSH and CDR2 is LQKENI. The CDR3 extends over 13 amino acids. The CDR3 DNA sequence: TGTGCCAGCTCACCTTCAGGGTACTCTGGCTACACCTTC. Its translation is CASSPSGYSGYTF.

This clone was counted between two and nine times. This chain uses TRBV4-3 with TRBJ2-5; 10 bases are shared with TRBD2. CDR3 length: 20 amino acids. Germline CDR1 and CDR2: LGHNA and YSLEER. Germline trimming cut 0 bases from V and 5 bases from J; bases unmatched to any gene: 18. The CDR3 spells CASSQDLGSASGSWEETQYF. DNA for the CDR3: TGCGCCAGCAGCCAAGATCTAGGGTCGGCTAGCGGGAGTTGGGAGGAGACCCAGTACTTC.

The chain joins TRBV6-5 to TRBJ2-1, with D uncertain. Germline lookup yields CDR1 MNHEY and CDR2 SVGAGI. CDR3 length: 14 residues. Trimming shortened V by 8 bases and J by 1 base, and 12 bases separated the two germline ends. The CDR3 spells CASEVLGSYNEQFF. The CDR3 DNA reads as TGTGCCAGCGAGGTCCTCGGGTCCTACAATGAGCAGTTCTTC.

This rearrangement joins TRBV27 to TRBJ2-7; D is unclear. Germline values: CDR1 MNHEY, CDR2 SMNVEV (reference sequence). The CDR3 runs to 14 residues. V shed 0 bases and J shed 3 bases, with 9 bases lying between them. The chain's CDR3 is CASSLSRTSYEQYF. Written as DNA, the CDR3 is TGTGCCAGCAGTTTATCCAGGACCAGCTACGAGCAGTACTTC.

The rearrangement uses TRBV19 and TRBJ2-3; D gene uncertain. The CDR3 has 12 residues. Germline assignment: CDR1 LNHDA and CDR2 SQIVND (reference sequence). The ends were cut back, 7 bases at V and 0 bases at J, with 5 bases in the middle. The CDR3 region is CASKASTDTQYF. CDR3 in DNA: TGTGCCAGTAAAGCTAGCACAGATACGCAGTATTTT.

V and J are TRBV6-1 and TRBJ1-5; TRBD1 matches 7 bases. This CDR3 region has 16 residues. V dropped 4 bases and J dropped 5; count of bases not matched to a gene: 11. Germline V CDR1 and CDR2: MNHNS, SASEGT. The CDR3 here is CASSGTGSLGDQPQHF. The CDR3 DNA is TGTGCCAGCAGTGGGACAGGATCACTGGGGGATCAGCCCCAGCATTTT.